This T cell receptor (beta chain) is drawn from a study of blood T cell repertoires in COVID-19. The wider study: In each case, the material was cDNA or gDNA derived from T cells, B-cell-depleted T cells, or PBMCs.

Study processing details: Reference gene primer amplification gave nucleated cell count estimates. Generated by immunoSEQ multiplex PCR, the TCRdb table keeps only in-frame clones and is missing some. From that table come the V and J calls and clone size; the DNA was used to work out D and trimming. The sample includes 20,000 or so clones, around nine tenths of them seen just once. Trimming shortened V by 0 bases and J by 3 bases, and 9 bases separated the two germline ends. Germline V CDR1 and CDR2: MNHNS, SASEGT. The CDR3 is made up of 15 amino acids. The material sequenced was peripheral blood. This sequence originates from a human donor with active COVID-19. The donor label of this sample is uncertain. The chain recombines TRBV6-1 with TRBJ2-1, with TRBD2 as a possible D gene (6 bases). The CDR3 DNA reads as TGTGCCAGCAGTGAAGCAACGGGGGACTACAATGAGCAGTTCTTC. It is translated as CASSEATGDYNEQFF.